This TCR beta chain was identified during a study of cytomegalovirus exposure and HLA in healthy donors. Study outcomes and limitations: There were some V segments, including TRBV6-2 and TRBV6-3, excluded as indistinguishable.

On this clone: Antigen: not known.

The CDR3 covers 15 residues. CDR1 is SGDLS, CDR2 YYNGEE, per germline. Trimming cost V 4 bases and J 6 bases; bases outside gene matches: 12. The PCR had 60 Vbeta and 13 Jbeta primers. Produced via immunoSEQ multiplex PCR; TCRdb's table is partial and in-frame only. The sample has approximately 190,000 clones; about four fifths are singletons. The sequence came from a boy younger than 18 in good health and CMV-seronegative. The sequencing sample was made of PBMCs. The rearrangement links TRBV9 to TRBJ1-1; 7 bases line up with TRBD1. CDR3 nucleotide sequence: TGTGCCAGCAGCAGACGACAGGGTTCGTCGTCTGAAGCTTTCTTT. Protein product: CASSRRQGSSSEAFF.